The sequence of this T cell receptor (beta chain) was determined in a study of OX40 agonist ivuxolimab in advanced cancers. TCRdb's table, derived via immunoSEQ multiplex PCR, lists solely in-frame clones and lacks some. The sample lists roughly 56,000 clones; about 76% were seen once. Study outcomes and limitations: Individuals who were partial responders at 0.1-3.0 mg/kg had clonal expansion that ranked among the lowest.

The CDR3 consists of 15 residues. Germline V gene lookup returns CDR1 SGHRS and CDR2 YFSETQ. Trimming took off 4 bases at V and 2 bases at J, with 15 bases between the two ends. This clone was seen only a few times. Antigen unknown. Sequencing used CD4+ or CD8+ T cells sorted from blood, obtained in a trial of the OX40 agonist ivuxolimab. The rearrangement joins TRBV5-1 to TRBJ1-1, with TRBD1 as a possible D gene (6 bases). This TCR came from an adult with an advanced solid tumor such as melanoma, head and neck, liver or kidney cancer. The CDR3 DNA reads TGCGCCAGCAGCCCCAGGGGACTTGGAAACACTGAAGCTTTCTTT. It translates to CASSPRGLGNTEAFF.